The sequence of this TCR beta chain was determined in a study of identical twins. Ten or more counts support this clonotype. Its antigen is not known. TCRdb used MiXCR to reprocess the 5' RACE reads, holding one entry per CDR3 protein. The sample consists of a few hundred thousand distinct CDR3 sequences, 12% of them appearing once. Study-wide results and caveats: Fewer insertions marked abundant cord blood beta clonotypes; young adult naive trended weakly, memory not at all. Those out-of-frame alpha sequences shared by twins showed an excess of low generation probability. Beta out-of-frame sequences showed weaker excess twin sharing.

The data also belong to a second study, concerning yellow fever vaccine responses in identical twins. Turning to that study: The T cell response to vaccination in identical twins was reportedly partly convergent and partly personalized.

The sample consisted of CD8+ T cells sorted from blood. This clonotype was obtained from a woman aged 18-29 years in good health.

The CDR3 DNA is TGTGCCAGCAGTGATTGGCCCTACCAAGAGACCCAGTACTTC. Translating gives CASSDWPYQETQYF. The V and J genes are TRBV2 and TRBJ2-5; D is undetermined. Germline CDR1 reads SNHLY; CDR2 reads FYNNEI. V gave up 3 bases and J gave up 0 bases, with 8 bases separating them. There are 14 residues in the CDR3. The full variable domain, with the rest looked up from reference TRBV2 and TRBJ2-5, is EPEVTQTPSHQVTQMGQEVILRCVPISNHLYFYWYRQILGQKVEFLVSFYNNEISEKSEIFDDQFSVERPDGSNFTLKIRSTKLEDSAMYFCASSDWPYQETQYFGPGTRLLVL.